Sequencing of this TCR beta chain was carried out in a study of cytomegalovirus exposure and HLA in healthy donors (dated by TCRdb to about 2017). Concerning the study at large: According to an earlier analysis of 587 of the donors, about 179 million T cells yielded roughly 110 million unique TCR beta sequences and approximately 300 Gb of sequence data. In an earlier analysis of 500 to 650 of the donors, high-throughput TCR beta sequencing was used to judge whether each TCR beta V gene segment behaved as functional or pseudogenic. The study combined high-throughput TCR immunosequencing, statistical association of individual TCRs with disease status, and machine learning to predict cytomegalovirus infection status. Among about 360 genotyped donors of the cohort, an average of 235,054 unique TCR beta nucleotide sequences were sequenced per donor, roughly 20% of them non-productive. Donor age, sex, ethnicity and CMV serostatus were compiled together with the repertoire data. The genetic ancestry cluster associated with self-reported Caucasian donors included about 84% of the roughly 400 genotyped donors. Along with the approximately 700-subject first cohort, a separate validation cohort of over a hundred different subjects was used. Class I and class II HLA loci were covered by the typing at four-digit resolution. The study was designed to test whether signatures of past pathogen exposure could be identified by cataloging public T cell receptors. Rather than using new phenotypic data, the later analysis identified candidate immune exposures from TCR beta sequences and from how often those sequences occurred across donors. A later genetic analysis used genome-wide SNP genotypes for about 65% of the 666 donors, treating that subset as a discovery cohort. An early release that covered around 590 HLA-typed donors contained about 300 gigabases of sequencing data and 80 million or so unique TCR sequences. Roughly five DR-DQ haplotypes were handled as single units for association and clustering because linkage in the cohort was strong. The study used immunosequencing to profile the T cell repertoires of 666 subjects and linked those repertoires to cytomegalovirus serostatus. The number of donors typed differed by locus, with 629-630 for A, B, C, DRB1 and DQB1, 522 for DQA1, under 610 for DPA1, and 450 to 480 for DPB1. A later analysis re-examined previously published TCR beta repertoires from just over 650 donors and added high-resolution HLA genotyping to investigate patterns of TCR occurrence. All discovery cohort repertoires had been generated using a single sequencing platform.

Libraries were made using the immunoSEQ multiplex PCR assay. For the multiplex PCR, a mixture combining 60 forward primers for TCR Vbeta segments and 13 reverse primers for TCR Jbeta segments was used. Amplification of the CDR3 region of rearranged TCR beta genes was performed with a multiplex PCR assay on genomic DNA. Amplified TCR beta libraries were sequenced as 87-base-pair reads on the Illumina HiSeq System. On the authors' methods: Across the 600 to 700 repertoires, a later analysis counted some 81 million unique TCR beta chains, approximately 10 million of which were shared by at least two donors. A nearest-neighbor algorithm error-corrected the raw reads and collapsed the reads into unique sequences, merging closely related sequences to remove PCR and sequencing errors. To assign V, D and J gene segments, CDR3 sequences were aligned to IMGT reference sequences. For a sequence to be retained, a match of at least six nucleotides was required to both a V gene segment and a J gene segment. Rearrangements were called productive when the CDR3 lacked stop codons and stayed in frame with V and J; all others were non-productive. Following IMGT convention, CDR3 was defined as the stretch from the second conserved V-encoded cysteine to the conserved J-encoded phenylalanine. In an earlier analysis of approximately 590 of the donors, sequences lacking an unambiguous match to a single V gene segment were excluded. In an earlier analysis of some 590 of the donors, V segments were called functional above 56.7% productive rearrangements and were called segregating when the between-donor standard deviation exceeded 5%. A statistical classification framework was built for diagnosing cytomegalovirus status from the catalog of TCR beta chain sequences. A later analysis assigned V and J genes by comparing TCR nucleotide sequences with IMGT/GENE-DB human TR gene sequences. The TCRdist pipeline was used in a later analysis to assign CDR3 sequences and most-parsimonious VDJ recombination scenarios. A later analysis defined each TCR beta chain by its CDR3 amino acid sequence plus V-gene family, and excluded reads lacking a unique V-gene family. As a way to deal with suspected cross-contamination and a sequencing artifact, a later analysis dropped roughly 620 nucleotide sequences that were highly shared and had low generation probability. A later analysis calculated a clonal expansion index for each public chain from normalized within-repertoire ranks of inferred template counts. In a later analysis, generation probabilities were computed with a VDJ recombination model fitted to out-of-frame rearrangements, and the resulting probabilities were checked against IGoR. A later analysis scored TCR-TCR, TCR-HLA and TCR-CMV co-occurrence with hypergeometric tests, applying a repertoire-size bias correction to TCR pairs. A later analysis estimated false discovery rates by permuting HLA or CMV assignments 20 times. In a later analysis, co-occurring TCRs were grouped with DBSCAN, and TCRdist sequence similarity was added when clustering was performed within HLA-allele-positive subsets. Repertoires with fewer than 30,000 or more than 120,000 public chains, plus five repertoires with anomalous nucleotide sharing, were excluded from co-occurrence clustering. The clones in this table, taken by TCRdb from immuneACCESS, are in-frame only. Not every clone is retained; where verified, under half of the shortfall comes from an unresolved V gene, and the cause of the rest is unknown. V, J and clone size reflect that table, while D and trimming were determined from the DNA. In this sample the table shows approximately 240,000 clones, around 80% of which occur a single time. The leading ten clones occupy about 0.58% of the sample.

The cohort consisted of 670 or so healthy bone marrow donors. Cohort members were all nominally healthy when sampled, although unrecorded immune exposures were likely present. The donor was CMV seronegative and was included in the group of under 450 seronegative cohort members. Every donor gave a peripheral blood sample, and the peripheral blood mononuclear cells from that sample were used for TCR beta sequencing. Genomic DNA extraction from the blood cell samples was performed with the Qiagen DNeasy Blood Extraction Kit. Points the paper makes about the study in general: For the cohort, immune exposure information was limited to CMV serostatus. Compared with the roughly 600-donor mean, donors in an Asian-associated ancestry cluster had fewer N-insertions in productive TCRs, according to a later genetic analysis. The authors suggested that the approach could potentially be extended to other disease states and immunological phenotypes. A few of the identified cytomegalovirus-associated TCR beta chains were confirmed in vitro to be specific for cytomegalovirus antigens. This cohort had only TCR beta chains sequenced, and the lack of alpha or paired-chain data limited which features could be detected. The study listed approximately 160 TCR beta chains as associated with cytomegalovirus. A later analysis found that TCR association rates varied across HLA loci, with DRB1 alleles showing the most associated TCRs and HLA-C alleles the fewest. When HLA alleles, especially DR and DQ, strongly co-occurred, attributing TCR associations to individual alleles was difficult. Linkage disequilibrium might explain the correlated functional status among segregating V segments, but an unknown experimental factor could not be excluded. In a later analysis, most CMV-associated TCR beta chains were found to appear HLA-restricted, with HLA associations seemingly driven largely by CMV exposure. A later analysis associated 16,951 TCR beta sequences with specific HLA alleles at a false discovery rate of 0.05. A later analysis found that HLA-associated TCR beta chains were more clonally expanded and had lower generation probabilities than equally common non-associated chains. A cluster of highly shared sequence variants was judged likely to represent a technical artifact of the sequencing pipeline. An earlier analysis of 587 of the donors showed that most TCR beta V segments appeared in productive rearrangements either about 87% or about 30% of the time, which broadly matched IMGT annotations. The earlier analysis of fewer than 750 of the donors excluded 15 to 20 rarely observed V segments, including chromosome 9 orphons, because counts were too low. V-gene and J-gene trimming of TCR beta chains was associated with a missense DCLRE1C variant in a later genetic analysis, and the association was replicated in an independent cohort. A further reported finding was that TCR beta sequences accurately predicted the HLA-A and HLA-B alleles for most subjects in the first cohort. A later analysis reported that several top co-occurrence clusters appeared linked to parvovirus B19, influenza, CMV and Epstein-Barr virus. The classifier was reported to diagnose cytomegalovirus status with high specificity and sensitivity in both the original and validation cohorts. Roughly uniform sequencing depth across donors was assumed in presence/absence analyses, although this assumption may not hold. Because HLA typing was missing for some donors at each locus, association tests included only the typed subset. Some IMGT-functional V segments, including TRBV6-2 and TRBV6-3, could not be told apart with the 87-base-pair reads, so those segments were excluded. Across donors, most TCR sequences were observed very rarely, whereas some public TCRs were present in many individuals.

A note on this clone: Its binding antigen is unknown. No base quality information exists; no much larger clone differs at one position.

CDR1 and CDR2 are read off the germline V gene (reference sequence) as LNHDA and SQIVND. V gives up 6 bases and J gives up 5 bases, and the segment between their germline ends measures 16 bases. The CDR3 covers 15 residues, taking in both the cysteine and the phenylalanine. CDR3 DNA is the only sequence kept; it has 45 bases, read in frame from the first base. This receptor was identified in a woman aged 35 to 49 in good health and CMV-seronegative. The receptor chain draws on TRBV19 and TRBJ2-2, with a tentative D gene TRBD2 over 5 matching bases. Sequencing was carried out using PBMCs. The sequenced DNA is TGTGCCAGTAGAGAGGGCTCCACGGAAACCGGGGAGCTGTTTTTT. It codes for CASREGSTETGELFF.